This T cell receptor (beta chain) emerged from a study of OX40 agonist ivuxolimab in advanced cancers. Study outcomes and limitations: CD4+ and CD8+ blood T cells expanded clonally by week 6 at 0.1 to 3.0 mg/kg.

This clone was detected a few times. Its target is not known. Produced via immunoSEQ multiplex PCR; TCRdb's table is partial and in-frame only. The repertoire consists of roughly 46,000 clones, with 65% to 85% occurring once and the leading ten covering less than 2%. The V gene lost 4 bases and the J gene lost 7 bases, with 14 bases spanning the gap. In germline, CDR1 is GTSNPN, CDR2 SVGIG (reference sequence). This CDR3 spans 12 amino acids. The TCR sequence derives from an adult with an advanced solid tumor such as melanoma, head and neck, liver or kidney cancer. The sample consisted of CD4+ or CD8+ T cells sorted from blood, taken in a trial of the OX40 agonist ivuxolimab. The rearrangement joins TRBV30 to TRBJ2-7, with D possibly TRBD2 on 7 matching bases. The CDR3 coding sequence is TGTGCCTGGAACCAAGGGGGGGATGAGCAGTACTTC. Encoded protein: CAWNQGGDEQYF.